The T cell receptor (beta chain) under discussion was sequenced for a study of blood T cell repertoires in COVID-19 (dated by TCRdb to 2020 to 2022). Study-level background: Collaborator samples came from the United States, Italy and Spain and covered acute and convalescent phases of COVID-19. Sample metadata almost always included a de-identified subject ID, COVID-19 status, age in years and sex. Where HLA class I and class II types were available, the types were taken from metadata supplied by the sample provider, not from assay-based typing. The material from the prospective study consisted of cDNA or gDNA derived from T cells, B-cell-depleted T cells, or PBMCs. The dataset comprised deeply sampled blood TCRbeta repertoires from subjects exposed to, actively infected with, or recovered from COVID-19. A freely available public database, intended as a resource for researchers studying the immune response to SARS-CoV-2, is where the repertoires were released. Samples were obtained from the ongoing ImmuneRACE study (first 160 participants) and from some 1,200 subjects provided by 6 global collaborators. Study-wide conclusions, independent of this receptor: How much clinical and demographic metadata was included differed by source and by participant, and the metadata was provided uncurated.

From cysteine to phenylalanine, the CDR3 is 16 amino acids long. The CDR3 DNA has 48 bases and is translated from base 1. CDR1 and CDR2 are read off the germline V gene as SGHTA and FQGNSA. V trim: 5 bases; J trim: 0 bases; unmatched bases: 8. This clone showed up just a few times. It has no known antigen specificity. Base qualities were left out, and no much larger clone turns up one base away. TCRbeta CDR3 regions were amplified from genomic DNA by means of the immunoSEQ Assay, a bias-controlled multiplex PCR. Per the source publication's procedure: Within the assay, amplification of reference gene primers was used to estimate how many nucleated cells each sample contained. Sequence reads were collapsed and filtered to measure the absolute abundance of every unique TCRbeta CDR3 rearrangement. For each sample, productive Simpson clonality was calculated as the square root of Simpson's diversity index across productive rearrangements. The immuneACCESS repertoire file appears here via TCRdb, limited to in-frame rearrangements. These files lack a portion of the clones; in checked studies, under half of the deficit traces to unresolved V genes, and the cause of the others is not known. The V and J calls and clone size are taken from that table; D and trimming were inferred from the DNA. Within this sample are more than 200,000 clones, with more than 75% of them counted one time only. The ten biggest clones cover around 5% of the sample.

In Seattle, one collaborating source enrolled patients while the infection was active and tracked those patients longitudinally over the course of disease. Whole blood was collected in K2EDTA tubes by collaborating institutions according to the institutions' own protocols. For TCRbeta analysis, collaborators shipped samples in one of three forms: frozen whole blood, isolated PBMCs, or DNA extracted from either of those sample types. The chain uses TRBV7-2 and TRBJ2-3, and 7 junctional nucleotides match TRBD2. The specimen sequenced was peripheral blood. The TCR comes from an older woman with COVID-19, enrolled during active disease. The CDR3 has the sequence CASSLLGGPSTDTQYF. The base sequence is TGTGCCAGCAGCCTGCTGGGAGGGCCTAGCACAGATACGCAGTATTTT.